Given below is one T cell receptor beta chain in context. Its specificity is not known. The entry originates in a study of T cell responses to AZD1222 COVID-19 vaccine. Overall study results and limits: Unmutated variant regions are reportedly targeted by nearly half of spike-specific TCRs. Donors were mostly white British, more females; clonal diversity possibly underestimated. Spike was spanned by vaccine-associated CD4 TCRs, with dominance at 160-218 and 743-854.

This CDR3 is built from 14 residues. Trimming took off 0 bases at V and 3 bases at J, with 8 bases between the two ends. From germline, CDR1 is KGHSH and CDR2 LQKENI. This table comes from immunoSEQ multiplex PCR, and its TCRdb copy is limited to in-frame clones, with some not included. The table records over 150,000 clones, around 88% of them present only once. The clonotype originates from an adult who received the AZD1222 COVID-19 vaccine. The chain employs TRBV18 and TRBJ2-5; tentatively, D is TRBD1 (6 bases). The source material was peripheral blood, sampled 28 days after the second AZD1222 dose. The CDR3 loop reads CASSPPSGEETQYF. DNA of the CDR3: TGTGCCAGCTCACCACCTTCAGGGGAAGAGACCCAGTACTTC. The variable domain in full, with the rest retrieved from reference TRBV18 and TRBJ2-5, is NAGVMQNPRHLVRRRGQEARLRCSPMKGHSHVYWYRQLPEEGLKFMVYLQKENIIDESGMPKERFSAEFPKEGPSILRIQQVVRGDSAAYFCASSPPSGEETQYFGPGTRLLVL.